A selection of T cell receptor beta chains follows, all from one sample in a study of OX40 agonist ivuxolimab in advanced cancers. Profiled with immunoSEQ multiplex PCR; TCRdb holds only in-frame clones, not every one. The sample shows tens of thousands of clones, about 87% of them seen only once. The material was CD4+ or CD8+ T cells sorted from blood, obtained in a trial of the OX40 agonist ivuxolimab. These receptors were taken from an adult with an advanced solid tumor such as melanoma, head and neck, liver or kidney cancer. Both conserved end residues are part of each CDR3. The D gene is left open where the match is weak. The listing skips clone size in some rows; elsewhere it reads once, few, many or a size class.

abundance	d_gene	j_gene	v_gene	CDR3aa	CDR3nt
once	NA	TRBJ2-1	TRBV7-2	CASSLSRERLFF	TGTGCCAGCAGCTTAAGTCGGGAGAGATTGTTCTTC
NA	NA	TRBJ2-3	TRBV2	CASSDQGTDTQYF	TGTGCCAGCAGTGATCAGGGTACAGATACGCAGTATTTT
NA	NA	TRBJ1-1	TRBV5-4	CASSWGLQGGGTEAFF	TGTGCCAGCAGCTGGGGCCTACAGGGAGGAGGAACTGAAGCTTTCTTT
NA	NA	TRBJ2-7	TRBV7-3	CASSLSDWATVEQYF	TGTGCCAGCAGCTTATCCGACTGGGCCACCGTTGAGCAGTACTTC
NA	TRBD1	TRBJ2-2	TRBV5-1	CASSYSGQTNTGELFF	TGCGCCAGCAGCTACTCGGGACAGACAAACACCGGGGAGCTGTTTTTT
NA	NA	TRBJ1-1	TRBV5-4	CASSPGGGADQYTEAFF	TGTGCCAGCAGCCCGGGTGGGGGCGCCGATCAATACACTGAAGCTTTCTTT
NA	NA	TRBJ2-3	TRBV20-1	CSAKGTDTQYF	TGCAGTGCTAAAGGCACAGATACGCAGTATTTT
NA	TRBD1	TRBJ2-6	TRBV28	CASSLTGTGRTGANVLTF	TGTGCCAGCAGTTTAACCGGGACAGGTCGCACTGGGGCCAACGTCCTGACTTTC
NA	NA	TRBJ2-5	TRBV5-8	CASSYNGETQYF	TGTGCCAGCAGCTACAACGGGGAGACCCAGTACTTC
once	NA	TRBJ2-7	TRBV28	CASSGVGSPDYEQYF	TGTGCCAGCAGTGGGGTGGGGTCCCCGGACTACGAGCAGTACTTC
NA	TRBD1	TRBJ2-7	TRBV5-6	CASSYRDRNYEQYF	TGTGCCAGCAGCTACCGGGACAGGAACTACGAGCAGTACTTC
NA	NA	TRBJ2-5	TRBV28	CASSLLRGETQYF	TGTGCCAGCAGTTTACTTCGGGGAGAGACCCAGTACTTC
NA	NA	TRBJ2-3	TRBV10-2	CASNPSAASTDTQYF	TGCGCCAGCAATCCCTCAGCGGCATCCACAGATACGCAGTATTTT
NA	TRBD1	TRBJ1-2	TRBV7-8	CASSALRGRNYGYTF	TGTGCCAGCAGCGCACTCAGGGGGCGGAACTATGGCTACACCTTC
NA	NA	TRBJ2-1	TRBV12-5	CASGGGPGSYNEQFF	TGTGCTAGTGGCGGGGGTCCGGGCTCCTACAATGAGCAGTTCTTC
NA	NA	TRBJ2-7	TRBV18	CASSLNYEQYF	TGTGCCAGCTCACTCAACTACGAGCAGTACTTC
once	NA	TRBJ1-2	TRBV7-9	CASSRETPNYGYTF	TGTGCCAGCAGCCGGGAAACTCCTAACTATGGCTACACCTTC
NA	NA	TRBJ2-1	TRBV19	CASSHGREGNEQFF	TGTGCCAGTAGTCACGGGCGAGAGGGCAATGAGCAGTTCTTC
NA	TRBD2	TRBJ2-7	TRBV6-1	CASSGEGYEQYF	TGTGCCAGCTCCGGGGAGGGTTACGAGCAGTACTTC
NA	NA	TRBJ2-2	TRBV10-3	CAISESYRPSRDGELFF	TGTGCCATCAGTGAGTCGTATAGACCGTCGAGGGACGGGGAGCTGTTTTTT
NA	NA	TRBJ2-2	TRBV4-3	CASSLGEGKNTGELFF	TGCGCCAGCAGCTTAGGGGAAGGGAAGAACACCGGGGAGCTGTTTTTT
NA	NA	TRBJ2-3	TRBV12-5	CASGLGGADTQYF	TGTGCTAGTGGCCTCGGAGGTGCAGATACGCAGTATTTT